These 9 T cell receptor beta chains originate from one sample sequenced in a study of shared clonotypes between healthy human individuals. The method was immunoSEQ multiplex PCR; TCRdb's version includes in-frame clones alone and lacks a portion of them. The sample yields about 1.5 million clones, around 98% seen once. Sequences were obtained from naive CD4+ T cells sorted from blood. Specified subset: CD45RA+ positively selected. Receptor source: a man younger than 40 in good health.

This chain joins TRBV28 and TRBJ1-4, with 7 bases identical to TRBD1. The germline V gene has CDR1 MDHEN and CDR2 SYDVKM. With 6 bases clipped from V and 8 bases from J, the junction kept 9 bases outside the gene matches. The CDR3 consists of 14 residues. The CDR3 DNA reads as TGTGCCAGCAGCCAGACAGGGCTGGGAGAAAAACTGTTTTTT. Amino acids: CASSQTGLGEKLFF.

J is TRBJ2-1 and V is TRBV9; TRBD2 agrees at 15 bases. V lost 3 bases to trimming and J lost 4 bases; unmatched junction nucleotides: 17. Germline loops: CDR1 SGDLS, CDR2 YYNGEE. This CDR3 contains 21 residues. CDR3: CASSASLPGLAGGIKYNEQFF. The DNA for the CDR3 is TGTGCCAGCAGCGCTTCCCTACCGGGACTAGCGGGAGGAATCAAGTACAATGAGCAGTTCTTC.

The CDR3 sequence is CASSLTGLGEAFF. Here the CDR3 DNA reads TGCGCCAGCAGCTTAACGGGGTTGGGTGAAGCTTTCTTT. The chain employs TRBV5-1 and TRBJ1-1; D gene ambiguous. V dropped 2 bases and J dropped 7 bases, with 12 bases sitting between them. The CDR3 is 13 amino acids. Germline lookup yields CDR1 SGHRS and CDR2 YFSETQ.

This clone was seen a single time. The CDR3 region is CSPQGNEQFF. Here the CDR3 DNA reads TGCAGTCCTCAGGGCAATGAGCAGTTCTTC. The V and J genes are TRBV20-1 and TRBJ2-1; TRBD1 might be the D (5 bases). The V gene lost 8 bases and the J gene lost 6 bases, with 8 bases spanning the gap. The CDR3 covers 10 residues. The V gene's germline CDR1 is DFQATT and CDR2 SNEGSKA (reference sequence).

This clone was observed a handful of times. CDR3 protein: CASSLGSSGYQMNTEAFF. CDR3 in DNA: TGTGCCAGCAGCTTAGGTAGCAGTGGGTACCAGATGAACACTGAAGCTTTCTTT. The J gene is TRBJ1-1, the V gene TRBV7-8, with D hard to call. The V gene lost 1 base and the J gene lost 0 bases, with 18 bases spanning the gap. The CDR3 contains 18 residues. Germline V lookup: CDR1 SGHVS, CDR2 FQNEAQ.

This rearrangement joins TRBV5-8 to TRBJ2-7, with D tentatively TRBD1 (5 bases). The CDR3 runs to 13 residues. Germline CDR1 and CDR2: SGHTS and YDEGEE. Trimming left V 6 bases short and J 6 bases short, with 16 bases between. CDR3 amino acids: CASIRGSILEQYF. Here the CDR3 DNA reads TGTGCCAGCATTAGGGGCTCGATCCTCGAGCAGTACTTC.

This sequence joins TRBV5-1 and TRBJ2-1; D ambiguous. The CDR3 spans 15 residues. From germline, CDR1 is SGHRS and CDR2 YFSETQ. V lost 0 bases and J lost 4, with 11 bases in between. CDR3 region: CASSLAVGIYNEQFF. The DNA of the CDR3 is TGCGCCAGCAGCTTGGCCGTGGGGATTTACAATGAGCAGTTCTTC.

The V gene is TRBV28, the J gene TRBJ1-5; a possible D gene is TRBD1 (5 bases). Germline loops: CDR1 MDHEN, CDR2 SYDVKM. This CDR3 spans 16 amino acids. The V gene lost 4 bases and the J gene lost 0 bases, with 13 bases spanning the gap. DNA for the CDR3: TGTGCCAGCAGTTCGTTCGGGGGGAATAGCAATCAGCCCCAGCATTTT. Translating it yields CASSSFGGNSNQPQHF.

In this sample, this clone turned up once. The chain couples TRBV18 to TRBJ1-2; D possibly corresponds to TRBD1 (6 bases). This CDR3 region has 15 residues. The V and J ends lost 3 bases and 8 bases respectively, with 19 bases between them. The germline CDR1 and CDR2 sequences are KGHSH and LQKENI. The CDR3 sequence is CASSPVPGALSGYTF. In DNA form, the CDR3 reads TGTGCCAGCTCACCGGTACCAGGGGCTCTGAGCGGCTACACCTTC. Looking up the rest from reference TRBV18 and TRBJ1-2 gives the full variable domain: NAGVMQNPRHLVRRRGQEARLRCSPMKGHSHVYWYRQLPEEGLKFMVYLQKENIIDESGMPKERFSAEFPKEGPSILRIQQVVRGDSAAYFCASSPVPGALSGYTFGSGTRLTVV.